This TCR beta chain was captured in a study of T-cell memory formation after mild COVID-19. CDR1 and CDR2 from the germline V gene are MDHEN and SYDVKM. Trimming cost V 6 bases and J 3 bases, with 15 bases left between them. This CDR3 is 14 amino acids long. TCRdb processed the 5' RACE reads anew with MiXCR; each CDR3 protein has one entry. The repertoire consists of just under 150,000 distinct CDR3 sequences, with 15% to 20% occurring once and the leading ten covering about 2%. Sequenced sample: PBMCs or a T cell subset sorted from them (not recorded which). This sequence originates from an adult woman who had mild COVID-19 (a few samples of this study predate the infection). Cell type and time point are not known. This rearrangement joins TRBV28 to TRBJ2-7, with a weak D call TRBD2 (6 bases). The CDR3 loop is CASSAGTVLYEQYF. Here the CDR3 DNA reads TGTGCCAGCAGCGCCGGGACTGTCCTCTACGAGCAGTACTTC.